This T cell receptor beta chain was identified in a study of T cell responses to AZD1222 COVID-19 vaccine. Study information: Second-dose timings of about 4 or about 12 weeks were pooled. Findings of the study overall: Targets within unmutated variant regions were reportedly found for nearly half of spike-specific TCRs. There were mostly white British donors and more females than males, and clonal diversity was possibly underestimated. Seropositive at baseline were only a handful of AZD1222 recipients.

Germline CDR1 reads SGHTA; CDR2 reads FQGNSA. There are 15 residues in the CDR3. J lost 3 bases, V lost 5 bases, and 6 bases had no gene match. With respect to this clone: Its antigen is unidentified.

Only in-frame clones appear in the TCRdb table, and some are missing; sequencing was by immunoSEQ multiplex PCR. The repertoire consists of 150,000 or so clones, with more than 90% occurring once and the leading ten covering 15% to 20%. Sequencing was performed on peripheral blood, taken on day 0 of AZD1222 vaccination. The origin of this receptor is an adult in good health. The V and J genes are TRBV7-2 and TRBJ1-5, with 8 bases that match TRBD1. CDR3 protein: CASSENRGYNQPQHF. The CDR3 DNA is TGTGCCAGCAGCGAAAACAGGGGGTACAATCAGCCCCAGCATTTT.